The 20 T cell receptor beta chains reported below all come from one sample, sequenced in a study of blood T cell repertoires in COVID-19. Here immunoSEQ multiplex PCR was the method, and the copy in TCRdb shows in-frame clones only, minus some. The sample holds 45,000 to 65,000 clones; roughly 76% are singletons and the top ten take approximately 5.4%. The material sequenced was peripheral blood. These receptors all come from a woman aged 55-70 years with acute or convalescent COVID-19.

The chain recombines TRBV5-4 with TRBJ1-2; 8 bases map to TRBD1. This CDR3 has 14 residues. Trimming removed 0 bases from V and 7 bases from J; junction bases left unmatched: 5. In germline, CDR1 is SGHNT, CDR2 YYREEE (reference sequence). The CDR3 sequence: CASSLAGTGGGYTF. The CDR3 region has the DNA TGTGCCAGCAGCTTGGCGGGGACAGGAGGTGGCTACACCTTC.

This sequence joins TRBV2 and TRBJ1-5; 10 bases are a match to TRBD1. Trimming took 10 bases from V and 3 from J; bases not matched to a gene: 6. The CDR3 is 14 residues long. In germline, CDR1 is SNHLY, CDR2 FYNNEI. The CDR3 DNA reads TGTGCCACCGCGGGACAGGGGTCCAATCAGCCCCAGCATTTT. Its translation is CATAGQGSNQPQHF.

The rearrangement links TRBV6-6 to TRBJ1-5; 11 positions match TRBD1. Per the germline V gene, CDR1 is MNHNY and CDR2 is SVGAGI (reference sequence). After removal of 2 bases from V and 8 bases from J, the junction contained 2 bases not matched to a gene. This CDR3 spans 14 amino acids. CDR3: CASSYRTGGEPQHF. The CDR3 nucleotides are TGTGCCAGCAGTTACCGGACAGGGGGCGAGCCCCAGCATTTT.

The V gene is TRBV2, the J gene TRBJ1-3, with 12 bases lining up with TRBD1. CDR1 and CDR2 from the germline V gene are SNHLY and FYNNEI. The length of the CDR3 is 15 residues. V lost 6 bases to trimming and J lost 2 bases; unmatched junction nucleotides: 2. CDR3 DNA: TGTGCCAGCAGCGGGACAGGGGGCACTGGAAACACCATATATTTT. This gives the protein CASSGTGGTGNTIYF.

This clone was seen only a few times. CDR3 sequence (DNA): TGTGCCAGCAGTGTCTTGCGTCAGGGGGTGGGTCAGCCCCAGCATTTT. It codes for CASSVLRQGVGQPQHF. The gene calls are TRBV6-1 and TRBJ1-5, with 7 bases matching TRBD1. Germline V gene lookup returns CDR1 MNHNS and CDR2 SASEGT. The J segment lost 6 bases and the V segment lost 4 bases, leaving 12 bases of the junction unmatched. This CDR3 region has 16 residues.

This clone was detected a few times. The V call is TRBV7-3, the J call TRBJ1-1; D may be TRBD1 (5 bases). The germline V gene has CDR1 SGHTA and CDR2 FQGTGA. The V end was cut by 0 bases, the J end by 3 bases, with 5 bases between. The CDR3 is 13 residues long. CDR3 protein: CASSLTGDTEAFF. In nucleotides, the CDR3 is TGTGCCAGCAGCTTAACAGGGGACACTGAAGCTTTCTTT.

This sequence joins TRBV29-1 and TRBJ1-4; 9 bases fit TRBD1. CDR1 SQVTM and CDR2 ANQGSEA come from the germline V gene. V lost 7 bases, J lost 7 bases, and 4 bases stayed unmatched. The CDR3 is 12 residues long. The CDR3 sequence: CSADRGGEKLFF. The CDR3 region has the DNA TGCAGCGCGGACAGGGGAGGTGAAAAACTGTTTTTT.

The V gene is TRBV6-6, the J gene TRBJ2-5, with TRBD2 as a possible D gene (7 bases). This CDR3 has 15 amino acids. The germline CDR1 and CDR2 sequences are MNHNY and SVGAGI (reference sequence). V gave up 4 bases and J gave up 4 bases, with 16 bases separating them. This CDR3 is CASSSSGQFGETQYF. The CDR3 region has the DNA TGTGCCAGCAGTTCTAGCGGACAGTTCGGAGAGACCCAGTACTTC.

This clone was recorded only once. This chain links TRBV6-2 or TRBV6-3 with TRBJ2-1, with 10 bases matching TRBD2. The CDR3 sequence is 16 residues long. From germline, CDR1 is MNHEY and CDR2 SVGEGT. Trimming removed 5 bases from V and 5 bases from J; junction bases left unmatched: 9. The CDR3 DNA reads TGTGCCAGCAGTCGCCATGGGACTAGCGCCCACAATGAGCAGTTCTTC. Amino acids: CASSRHGTSAHNEQFF.

The rearrangement links TRBV19 to TRBJ2-1, with 7 bases aligning to TRBD2. With V trimmed by 7 bases and J by 3 bases, 9 bases remained unmatched. The CDR3 spans 15 residues. CDR1 and CDR2 from the germline V gene are LNHDA and SQIVND (reference sequence). The CDR3 protein is CASTFAGDGYNEQFF. The CDR3 region has the DNA TGTGCCAGTACTTTCGCGGGAGATGGCTACAATGAGCAGTTCTTC.

The J gene is TRBJ1-5, the V gene TRBV2; a weak D match, TRBD1 (6 bases). Trimming took off 0 bases at V and 0 bases at J, with 15 bases between the two ends. The CDR3 loop spans 18 amino acids. From germline, CDR1 is SNHLY and CDR2 FYNNEI. CDR3 loop: CASSEASTGKFSNQPQHF. The CDR3 DNA reads as TGTGCCAGCAGTGAAGCCTCAACAGGGAAATTTAGCAATCAGCCCCAGCATTTT.

The J gene is TRBJ2-7, the V gene TRBV5-4, with 11 bases matching TRBD2. V shed 5 bases and J 7 bases; nucleotides not matched to a gene: 11. Germline assignment: CDR1 SGHNT and CDR2 YYREEE (reference sequence). The CDR3 spans 15 residues. The CDR3 spells CASSQTSGSFQEQYF. Here the CDR3 DNA reads TGTGCCAGCAGTCAAACTAGCGGGAGCTTCCAAGAGCAGTACTTC. Full variable domain (missing parts from reference TRBV5-4 and TRBJ2-7): ETGVTQSPTHLIKTRGQQVTLRCSSQSGHNTVSWYQQALGQGPQFIFQYYREEENGRGNFPPRFSGLQFPNYSSELNVNALELDDSALYLCASSQTSGSFQEQYFGPGTRLTVT.

J is TRBJ1-1 and V is TRBV9, with D perhaps TRBD1 (5 bases). This CDR3 region has 14 residues. Germline V gives CDR1 SGDLS, CDR2 YYNGEE. V was clipped by 4 bases and J by 5 bases, with 15 bases between them. The CDR3 is CASSPAGGETEAFF. DNA of the CDR3: TGTGCCAGCAGCCCCGCGGGGGGGGAAACTGAAGCTTTCTTT.

The chain combines TRBV9 with TRBJ1-3, with TRBD1 as a possible D gene (6 bases). The V end lost 4 bases, the J end lost 1 base, and 12 bases lay between the germline ends. This CDR3 has 15 amino acids. The germline V gene has CDR1 SGDLS and CDR2 YYNGEE. The CDR3 DNA follows: TGTGCCAGCAGCCAAGGGGGGGTGTCTGGAAACACCATATATTTT. Translating it yields CASSQGGVSGNTIYF.

This clone was detected only a few times. In the same sample, other DNA sequences code for this CDR3. The V call is TRBV10-3, the J call TRBJ2-5, with D unresolved. The CDR3 is 14 amino acids. Germline V lookup: CDR1 ENHRY, CDR2 SYGVKD. Trimming left V 0 bases short and J 3 bases short, with 8 bases between. CDR3 loop: CAISESNRKETQYF. The CDR3 nucleotides are TGTGCCATCAGTGAGTCCAACAGAAAAGAGACCCAGTACTTC.

A note on this clone: The same CDR3 also results from other DNA sequences found in this sample. The V call is TRBV7-2, the J call TRBJ2-1; the match to TRBD2 covers 10 bases. The CDR3 is 15 amino acids. V gave up 3 bases and J gave up 4 bases; unmatched junction bases: 3. Germline CDR1 and CDR2: SGHTA and FQGNSA. CDR3 sequence (DNA): TGTGCCAGCAGCTTGACTAGCGGGCCTTACAATGAGCAGTTCTTC. Its protein product is CASSLTSGPYNEQFF.

The chain has TRBV28 and TRBJ1-2; D not resolved. CDR3 size: 12 residues. CDR1 is MDHEN and CDR2 is SYDVKM in the germline V gene. V lost 6 bases, J lost 1 base, and 6 bases lay in between. The CDR3 DNA reads TGTGCCAGCAGATCGGGTAACTATGGCTACACCTTC. It is translated as CASRSGNYGYTF.

V and J are TRBV18 and TRBJ2-5; maybe TRBD2 (6 bases). Trimming pared 4 bases from V and 0 bases from J, leaving 12 bases between. The CDR3 sequence is 15 residues long. The germline CDR1 and CDR2 sequences are KGHSH and LQKENI. CDR3 sequence (DNA): TGTGCCAGCTCACAGTTTGGGGGGTACCAAGAGACCCAGTACTTC. Its protein is CASSQFGGYQETQYF. Together with reference TRBV18 and TRBJ2-5, the CDR3 gives the full variable domain: NAGVMQNPRHLVRRRGQEARLRCSPMKGHSHVYWYRQLPEEGLKFMVYLQKENIIDESGMPKERFSAEFPKEGPSILRIQQVVRGDSAAYFCASSQFGGYQETQYFGPGTRLLVL.

The chain couples TRBV5-1 to TRBJ1-3; maybe TRBD1 (6 bases). V was pared by 4 bases and J by 0 bases, with 14 bases between. The V gene's germline CDR1 is SGHRS and CDR2 YFSETQ. CDR3 length equals 16 residues. CDR3 loop: CASSVGQSGSGNTIYF. The CDR3 nucleotides read TGCGCCAGCAGCGTAGGACAGTCAGGCTCTGGAAACACCATATATTTT.

The chain is built from TRBV2 and TRBJ2-2, with D possibly TRBD2 on 5 matching bases. V was trimmed by 7 bases and J by 6 bases, leaving 15 bases between them. The CDR3 has 14 residues. Germline V CDR1 and CDR2: SNHLY, FYNNEI. The CDR3 region is CASTRFPRAGELFF. Written as DNA, the CDR3 is TGTGCCAGCACGCGGTTTCCGAGGGCCGGGGAGCTGTTTTTT.